This T cell receptor beta chain was captured in a study of blood T cell repertoires in COVID-19. Study-level background: Specimens from acute and convalescent COVID-19 originated in the United States, Italy and Spain.

Libraries were prepared by immunoSEQ multiplex PCR; TCRdb keeps only in-frame clonotypes and omits some of them. This table holds roughly 450,000 clones, roughly 87% found once. The TCR originated in a man between 18 and 29 years old who had recovered from COVID-19. The sample comprised PBMCs or T cells enriched from blood (not recorded which).

This chain's CDR3 is CASSGAGSGNTIYF. In DNA form, the CDR3 reads TGTGCCAGCAGCGGGGCAGGAAGTGGAAACACCATATATTTT. V and J are TRBV9 and TRBJ1-3, with D unresolved. Germline V lookup: CDR1 SGDLS, CDR2 YYNGEE. The CDR3 consists of 14 residues. Trimming took 3 bases from V and 3 from J, leaving 10 bases between them.